The clone carrying this T cell receptor (beta chain) has more than one count but fewer than ten. What it binds is unknown. The CDR3 consists of 13 residues. The V and J ends lost 4 bases and 11 bases, in that order; junction bases with no gene match: 7. Germline lookup yields CDR1 MNHNS and CDR2 SASEGT. These data belong to a study of T cell repertoires in cytomegalovirus infection. For the study at large: CMV epitopes that were recently identified and HLA-C-restricted were used alongside well-studied HLA-B-restricted ones. It can be stated that public TCR beta signatures indicated CMV infection as well as a matching HLA type. Regarding the study as a whole: Clonotype analysis showed dominance of the ex vivo response by HLA-C-restricted CMV-specific TCR beta clonotypes. The cumulative frequency of public TCR beta families identified carriers of CMV plus the relevant HLA.

TCRdb ran MiXCR on the reads and lists one entry per CDR3 protein. The data show hundreds of thousands of distinct CDR3 sequences, roughly 46% seen once. The V gene is TRBV6-1, the J gene TRBJ1-5; 8 nucleotides line up with TRBD1. This receptor was taken from a human donor in good health (CMV status not recorded). Some clones in this sample may be carry-over from other donors' samples. Source: cultured PBMCs, taken from culture after CMV antigen stimulation. The CDR3 DNA reads as TGTGCCAGCAGTGGGGACAGGTCGTCGGCCCAGCATTTT. Translation: CASSGDRSSAQHF.